A single sample is the source of the 25 T cell receptor beta chains below, sequenced in a study of T cells in Graves' hyperthyroidism and ophthalmopathy. TCR beta CDR3 regions were amplified from RNA transcripts. A set of HTBI primers served as the primers for a first-round RT-PCR of the TCR CDR3. TCRdb re-analysed the multiplex PCR reads in MiXCR, keeping a single row per CDR3 protein. Among 530,000 or so distinct CDR3 sequences, 17% were seen once, and the ten largest hold 15% to 20%. Sequencing was carried out using blood. Every receptor here comes from a woman younger than 35 with Graves' ophthalmopathy.

This chain joins TRBV28 and TRBJ1-5; D is undetermined. The CDR3 has 15 residues. V was pared by 4 bases and J by 4 bases, with 14 bases between. Germline V gene data show CDR1 as MDHEN and CDR2 as SYDVKM. CDR3 residues: CASSSLIRLNQPQHF. The CDR3 DNA sequence: TGTGCCAGCAGTTCTCTGATCAGGCTTAATCAGCCCCAGCATTTT. The entire variable domain, with the rest obtained from reference TRBV28 and TRBJ1-5, is as follows: DVKVTQSSRYLVKRTGEKVFLECVQDMDHENMFWYRQDPGLGLRLIYFSYDVKMKEKGDIPEGYSVSREKKERFSLILESASTNQTSMYLCASSSLIRLNQPQHFGDGTRLSIL.

This clonotype was seen a few times. The chain uses TRBV7-2 and TRBJ1-1, with 9 bases lining up with TRBD1. The CDR3 loop spans 16 amino acids. V was pared by 2 bases and J by 4 bases, with 8 bases of the junction left unmatched. Germline V lookup: CDR1 SGHTA, CDR2 FQGNSA. The CDR3 region has the DNA TGTGCCAGCAGCTTAATGGGACAGGGATTATTCACTGAAGCTTTCTTT. It specifies CASSLMGQGLFTEAFF.

On this clonotype: This sequence may be a read error, since a much larger clone differs from it by one base. V and J are TRBV7-2 and TRBJ2-5, with TRBD2 as a possible D gene (5 bases). The end of the DNA is better explained by TRBJ2-1, so the J call may be wrong. The germline CDR1 and CDR2 sequences are SGHTA and FQGNSA. This CDR3 has 12 residues. CDR3 coding DNA: TGTGCCAGCAGCTTAATTAGGGAGACCCAGTTCTTC. This codes for CASSLIRETQFF.

This clonotype was recorded at least ten times. The chain couples TRBV4-2 to TRBJ2-3, with unresolved D. Looked up from germline, CDR1 is LGHNA and CDR2 is YNFKEQ. V was pared by 2 bases and J by 6 bases, with 18 bases between. CDR3 length equals 16 residues. The CDR3 bases are TGTGCCAGCAGCCAATCCCTCGGGCCCTTCACGGATACGCAGTATTTT. Its protein is CASSQSLGPFTDTQYF.

This clonotype appeared many times. The J gene is TRBJ2-7, the V gene TRBV20-1; D ambiguous. V lost 0 bases and J lost 1, with 7 bases in between. Per the germline V gene, CDR1 is DFQATT and CDR2 is SNEGSKA (reference sequence). The CDR3 extends over 13 amino acids. The CDR3 region is CSARDDLSYEQYF. The CDR3 DNA reads TGCAGTGCTAGAGATGACTTGTCCTACGAGCAGTACTTC.

This clonotype was seen only a few times. The chain employs TRBV27 and TRBJ2-1; the D gene is possibly TRBD1 (6 bases). Germline V gene data show CDR1 as MNHEY and CDR2 as SMNVEV (reference sequence). The CDR3 length is 15 residues. The V end lost 5 bases, the J end lost 3 bases, and 14 bases lay between the germline ends. CDR3 bases: TGTGCCAGCAGTCTGCAGGGGCTCCACTACAATGAGCAGTTCTTC. It codes for CASSLQGLHYNEQFF.

There are a few counts of this clonotype. J is TRBJ1-2 and V is TRBV6-6; D remains unclear. The V gene lost 2 bases and the J gene lost 0 bases, with 13 bases spanning the gap. The CDR3 runs 16 residues. Looked up from germline, CDR1 is MNHNY and CDR2 is SVGAGI (reference sequence). The CDR3: CASSYHGLGTNYGYTF. Here the CDR3 DNA reads TGTGCCAGCAGTTACCATGGCTTGGGGACTAACTATGGCTACACCTTC.

The sample holds many counts of this clonotype. The V call is TRBV27, the J call TRBJ1-1; possibly TRBD1 for D (6 bases). The germline gives CDR1 MNHEY, CDR2 SMNVEV (reference sequence). CDR3 size: 18 residues. V was clipped by 4 bases and J by 5 bases, with 26 bases between them. In DNA, the CDR3 is TGTGCCAGCAGTTCATTTGCGCGGTGGACAGAGGGTAGGACTGAAGCTTTCTTT. This gives the protein CASSSFARWTEGRTEAFF.

This chain uses TRBV4-1 with TRBJ2-7; 9 bases line up with TRBD2. Germline lookup yields CDR1 MGHRA and CDR2 YSYEKL. J gave up 1 base and V 1 base, and 2 bases lay outside the gene matches. The CDR3 is 15 amino acids. This CDR3 is CASSQGAGGSYEQYF. CDR3 DNA sequence: TGCGCCAGCAGCCAAGGGGCGGGAGGGTCCTACGAGCAGTACTTC.

V gene TRBV20-1 combines with J gene TRBJ1-2, with D possibly matching TRBD1 (6 bases). Germline loops: CDR1 DFQATT, CDR2 SNEGSKA (reference sequence). The length of the CDR3 is 12 residues. Deletions cut 3 bases from V and 8 bases from J, with 13 bases between. The CDR3 sequence: CSARGGPLGYTF. The CDR3 nucleotides are TGCAGTGCTAGGGGGGGCCCGCTGGGCTACACCTTC.

This clonotype was seen more than once but under ten times. The chain combines TRBV29-1 with TRBJ1-2, with a weak D call TRBD1 (5 bases). This CDR3 is built from 12 residues. Germline lookup yields CDR1 SQVTM and CDR2 ANQGSEA. The V gene lost 2 bases and the J gene lost 5 bases, with 9 bases spanning the gap. Here the CDR3 DNA reads TGCAGCGTTGAACCCTGGGGGTATGGCTACACCTTC. Its protein product is CSVEPWGYGYTF.

The V call is TRBV18, the J call TRBJ2-1; either TRBD1 or TRBD2 may fit D (5 bases each). The CDR3 sequence is 17 residues long. The germline CDR1 and CDR2 sequences are KGHSH and LQKENI. Trimming removed 1 base at V and 4 bases at J, with 17 bases between. CDR3 DNA sequence: TGTGCCAGCTCACCACGCGAGAGGGGCTTAAGTTACAATGAGCAGTTCTTC. Translation gives CASSPRERGLSYNEQFF. Based on the CDR3 plus reference TRBV18 and TRBJ2-1, the full variable domain is NAGVMQNPRHLVRRRGQEARLRCSPMKGHSHVYWYRQLPEEGLKFMVYLQKENIIDESGMPKERFSAEFPKEGPSILRIQQVVRGDSAAYFCASSPRERGLSYNEQFFGPGTRLTVL.

This clonotype was recorded at least ten times. J is TRBJ1-5 and V is TRBV27; D is perhaps TRBD1 (5 bases). V lost 3 bases to trimming and J lost 7 bases, with 13 bases between them. The germline gives CDR1 MNHEY, CDR2 SMNVEV (reference sequence). The CDR3 extends over 14 amino acids. DNA of the CDR3: TGTGCCAGCAGTTTTATGAGGGACGGGCAGCCCCAGCATTTT. Amino acids: CASSFMRDGQPQHF.

This clonotype appeared many times. The rearrangement links TRBV29-1 to TRBJ2-1; the D gene is possibly TRBD2 (5 bases). With 4 bases removed from V and 0 bases from J, the gap between germline ends came to 10 bases. The CDR3 totals 14 residues. Germline-derived CDR1 and CDR2 are SQVTM and ANQGSEA. The CDR3: CSVAPADSYNEQFF. Here the CDR3 DNA reads TGCAGCGTTGCCCCAGCGGACTCCTACAATGAGCAGTTCTTC.

This clonotype occurred many times. V is TRBV2 and J is TRBJ2-1; TRBD1 agrees at 8 bases. The CDR3 contains 13 residues. V was clipped by 9 bases and J by 5 bases; unmatched bases: 6. Germline V lookup: CDR1 SNHLY, CDR2 FYNNEI. CDR3 amino acids: CARGGQVNNEQFF. The CDR3 DNA reads as TGTGCCAGAGGGGGACAGGTTAACAATGAGCAGTTCTTC.

This chain links TRBV20-1 with TRBJ1-1; 7 bases map to TRBD1. The CDR3 sequence is 13 residues long. The germline V gene has CDR1 DFQATT and CDR2 SNEGSKA (reference sequence). The CDR3 reads CGAGGQRNTEAFF. For the CDR3, the DNA is TGCGGGGCCGGGGGACAGCGGAACACTGAAGCTTTCTTT.

Ten or more counts support this clonotype. The chain employs TRBV24-1 and TRBJ2-5, with TRBD1 matching 7 bases. After removal of 3 bases from V and 5 bases from J, the junction contained 11 bases not matched to a gene. The CDR3 consists of 16 residues. CDR1 is KGHDR, CDR2 SFDVKD, per germline. The CDR3 DNA is TGTGCCACCAGTGATACTGACAGGGACGGTTCTGAGACCCAGTACTTC. This gives the protein CATSDTDRDGSETQYF.

This clonotype was picked up many times. The genes are TRBV30 and TRBJ1-3; D not certain. V lost 0 bases to trimming and J lost 0 bases, with 3 bases between them. Germline assignment: CDR1 GTSNPN and CDR2 SVGIG (reference sequence). The CDR3 contains 13 residues. Here the CDR3 DNA reads TGTGCCTGGAGTGTAAACTCTGGAAACACCATATATTTT. This gives the protein CAWSVNSGNTIYF.

This sequence joins TRBV27 and TRBJ2-7, with D possibly called TRBD1 or TRBD2 (5 bases each). CDR3 length: 15 residues. The V end was cut by 1 base, the J end by 2 bases, with 12 bases between. The V gene's germline CDR1 is MNHEY and CDR2 SMNVEV (reference sequence). The CDR3 here is CASSLYGDGTYEQYF. The CDR3 DNA is TGTGCCAGCAGTTTATATGGGGACGGAACCTACGAGCAGTACTTC.

The table lists this clonotype with many counts. This chain uses TRBV29-1 with TRBJ2-1; 10 positions match TRBD2. The J segment lost 8 bases and the V segment lost 1 base, leaving 11 bases of the junction unmatched. CDR3 size: 16 residues. Germline CDR1 SQVTM, CDR2 ANQGSEA. DNA for the CDR3: TGCAGCGTTGAAGCCGAGACTAGCGGGTCTACCGATGAGCAGTTCTTC. Protein sequence: CSVEAETSGSTDEQFF.

This clonotype occurred many times. V and J are TRBV18 and TRBJ1-4; D not resolved. Germline lookup yields CDR1 KGHSH and CDR2 LQKENI. The V and J ends lost 3 bases and 8 bases respectively, with 16 bases between them. The CDR3 consists of 15 residues. The CDR3 nucleotides are TGTGCCAGCTCACCTCCCTCCTCCGGAGAGGAAAAACTGTTTTTT. This codes for CASSPPSSGEEKLFF.

This clonotype was recorded at least ten times. V gene TRBV11-2 combines with J gene TRBJ2-5; 9 positions agree with TRBD2. This CDR3 is built from 13 residues. V lost 3 bases to trimming and J lost 4 bases; unmatched junction nucleotides: 0. Germline CDR1 SGHAT, CDR2 FQNNGV. CDR3 in amino acids: CASSLGLAETQYF. Written as DNA, the CDR3 is TGTGCCAGCAGCTTGGGACTAGCAGAGACCCAGTACTTC.

This chain links TRBV4-2 with TRBJ2-3; D remains unclear. This CDR3 has 15 residues. Trimming removed 0 bases at V and 2 bases at J, with 9 bases between. Germline assignment: CDR1 LGHNA and CDR2 YNFKEQ. Here the CDR3 reads CASSQEALSTDTQYF. The CDR3 DNA follows: TGTGCCAGCAGCCAAGAGGCCCTCTCCACAGATACGCAGTATTTT.

Details on this clonotype: This may arise from a read error, as a much more abundant clone is one base away. The chain combines TRBV28 with TRBJ1-3; D ambiguous. Germline V gene sequence: CDR1 MDHEN, CDR2 SYDVKM. The CDR3 has 17 amino acids. Deletions cut 2 bases from V and 0 bases from J, with 14 bases between. CDR3 sequence (DNA): TGTGCCAGCAGTTTACGGGAAATGTACCACTCTGGAAACACCATATATTTT. This gives the protein CASSLREMYHSGNTIYF.

This clonotype was observed many times. The chain is built from TRBV28 and TRBJ1-5, with 7 bases identical to TRBD1. Germline-derived CDR1 and CDR2 are MDHEN and SYDVKM. V was pared by 1 base and J by 4 bases, with 13 bases of the junction left unmatched. The CDR3 totals 18 residues. As DNA, the CDR3 is TGTGCCAGCAGTTTATTACAGGGGAAGGGGATTGGGAATCAGCCCCAGCATTTT. Its translation: CASSLLQGKGIGNQPQHF. Full variable domain (rest looked up from reference TRBV28 and TRBJ1-5): DVKVTQSSRYLVKRTGEKVFLECVQDMDHENMFWYRQDPGLGLRLIYFSYDVKMKEKGDIPEGYSVSREKKERFSLILESASTNQTSMYLCASSLLQGKGIGNQPQHFGDGTRLSIL.